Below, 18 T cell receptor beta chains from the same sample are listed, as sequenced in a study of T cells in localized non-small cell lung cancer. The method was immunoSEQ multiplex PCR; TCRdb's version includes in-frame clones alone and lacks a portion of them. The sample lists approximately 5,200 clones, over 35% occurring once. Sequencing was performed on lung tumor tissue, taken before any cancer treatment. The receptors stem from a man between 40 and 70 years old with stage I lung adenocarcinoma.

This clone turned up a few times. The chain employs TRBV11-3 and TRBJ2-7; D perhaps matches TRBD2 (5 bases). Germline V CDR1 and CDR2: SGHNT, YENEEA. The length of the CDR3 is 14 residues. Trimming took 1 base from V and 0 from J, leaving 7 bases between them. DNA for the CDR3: TGTGCCAGCAGCTTAGGGACTTCCTCCTACGAGCAGTACTTC. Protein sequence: CASSLGTSSYEQYF.

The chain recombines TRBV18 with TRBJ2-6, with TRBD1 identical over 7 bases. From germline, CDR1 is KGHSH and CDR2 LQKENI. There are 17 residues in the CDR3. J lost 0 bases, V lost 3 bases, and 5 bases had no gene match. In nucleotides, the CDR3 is TGTGCCAGCTCACCCCGCCAGGGGGACTCTGGGGCCAACGTCCTGACTTTC. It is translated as CASSPRQGDSGANVLTF.

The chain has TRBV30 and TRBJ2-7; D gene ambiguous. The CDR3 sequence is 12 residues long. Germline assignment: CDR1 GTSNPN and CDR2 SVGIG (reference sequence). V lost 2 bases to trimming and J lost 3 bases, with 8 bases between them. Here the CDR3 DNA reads TGTGCCTGGAGTCATTACCTCTACGAGCAGTACTTC. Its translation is CAWSHYLYEQYF.

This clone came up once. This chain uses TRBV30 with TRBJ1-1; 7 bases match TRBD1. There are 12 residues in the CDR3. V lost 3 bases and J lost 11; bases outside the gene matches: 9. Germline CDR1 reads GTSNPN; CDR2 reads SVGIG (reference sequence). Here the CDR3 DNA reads TGTGCCTGGAGGGGACAGTGGATATCGGCTTTCTTT. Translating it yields CAWRGQWISAFF.

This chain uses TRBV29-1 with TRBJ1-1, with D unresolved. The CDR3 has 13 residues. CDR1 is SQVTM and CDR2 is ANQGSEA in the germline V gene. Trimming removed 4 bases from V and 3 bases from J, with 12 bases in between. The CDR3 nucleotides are TGCAGCGTTGGCGGGGAGGCGGACACTGAAGCTTTCTTT. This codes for CSVGGEADTEAFF.

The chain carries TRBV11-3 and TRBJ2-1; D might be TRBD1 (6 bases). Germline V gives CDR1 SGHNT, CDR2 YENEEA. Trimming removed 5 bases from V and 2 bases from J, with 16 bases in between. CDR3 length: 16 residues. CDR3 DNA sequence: TGTGCCAGCAGCCGGCAGGGGTTGGGCGCCTACAATGAGCAGTTCTTC. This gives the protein CASSRQGLGAYNEQFF.

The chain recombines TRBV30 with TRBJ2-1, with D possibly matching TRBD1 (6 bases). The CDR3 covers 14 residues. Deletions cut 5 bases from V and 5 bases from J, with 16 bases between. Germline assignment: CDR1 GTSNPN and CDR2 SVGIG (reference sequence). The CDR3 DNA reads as TGTGCCTGGGCCGGGACATTACTGAACAATGAGCAGTTCTTC. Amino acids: CAWAGTLLNNEQFF.

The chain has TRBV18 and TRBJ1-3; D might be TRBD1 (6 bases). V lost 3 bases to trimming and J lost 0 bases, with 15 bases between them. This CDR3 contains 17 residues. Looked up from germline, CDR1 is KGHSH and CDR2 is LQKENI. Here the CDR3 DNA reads TGTGCCAGCTCACCGCCACAGGGTACCACCTCTGGAAACACCATATATTTT. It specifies CASSPPQGTTSGNTIYF.

CDR3 protein: CASSIRGGGVAKNIQYF. DNA of the CDR3: TGTGCCAGTAGTATCCGCGGCGGAGGGGTAGCCAAAAACATTCAGTACTTC. The chain combines TRBV19 with TRBJ2-4; D is perhaps TRBD2 (6 bases). V was clipped by 3 bases and J by 0 bases, with 15 bases between them. There are 17 residues in the CDR3. Germline CDR1 LNHDA, CDR2 SQIVND (reference sequence).

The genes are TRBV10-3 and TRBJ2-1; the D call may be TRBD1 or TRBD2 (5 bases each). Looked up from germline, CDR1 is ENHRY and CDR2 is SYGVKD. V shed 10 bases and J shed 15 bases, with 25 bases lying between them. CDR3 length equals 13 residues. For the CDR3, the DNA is TGTGCCAGCTCTTACGGCCTAGGGGCGAGGGGGTTCTTC. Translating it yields CASSYGLGARGFF.

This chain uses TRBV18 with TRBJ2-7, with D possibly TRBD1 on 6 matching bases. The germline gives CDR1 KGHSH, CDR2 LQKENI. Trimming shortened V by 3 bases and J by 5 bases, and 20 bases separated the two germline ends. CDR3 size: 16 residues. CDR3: CASSPRQTSTGNEQYF. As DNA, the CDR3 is TGTGCCAGCTCACCGCGTCAAACCTCTACAGGGAACGAGCAGTACTTC.

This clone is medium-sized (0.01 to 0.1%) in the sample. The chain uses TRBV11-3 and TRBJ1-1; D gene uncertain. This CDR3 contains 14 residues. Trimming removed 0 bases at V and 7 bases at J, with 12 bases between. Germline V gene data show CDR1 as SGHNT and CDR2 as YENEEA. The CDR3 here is CASSLDRLRVEAFF. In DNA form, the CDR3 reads TGTGCCAGCAGCTTAGACAGGTTGAGGGTTGAAGCTTTCTTT. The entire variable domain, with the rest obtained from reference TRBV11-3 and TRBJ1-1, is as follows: EAGVVQSPRYKIIEKKQPVAFWCNPISGHNTLYWYLQNLGQGPELLIRYENEEAVDDSQLPKDRFSAERLKGVDSTLKIQPAELGDSAVYLCASSLDRLRVEAFFGQGTRLTVV.

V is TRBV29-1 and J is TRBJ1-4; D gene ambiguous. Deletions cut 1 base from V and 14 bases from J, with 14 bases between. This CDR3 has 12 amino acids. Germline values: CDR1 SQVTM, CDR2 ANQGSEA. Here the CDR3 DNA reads TGCAGCGTTGAAGTCTCCCGACATCGTCTGTTTTTT. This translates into CSVEVSRHRLFF.

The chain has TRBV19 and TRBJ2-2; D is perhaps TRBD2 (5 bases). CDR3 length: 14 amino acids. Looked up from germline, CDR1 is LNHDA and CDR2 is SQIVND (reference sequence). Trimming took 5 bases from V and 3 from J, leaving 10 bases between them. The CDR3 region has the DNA TGTGCCAGTAGTCGAGGCGGGTACACCGGGGAGCTGTTTTTT. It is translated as CASSRGGYTGELFF.

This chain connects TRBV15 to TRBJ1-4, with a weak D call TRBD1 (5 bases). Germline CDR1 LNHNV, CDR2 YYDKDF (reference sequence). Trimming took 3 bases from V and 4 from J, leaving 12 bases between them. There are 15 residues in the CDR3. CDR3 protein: CATSSSGSNNEKLFF. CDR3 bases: TGTGCCACCAGCAGTTCAGGGAGTAATAATGAAAAACTGTTTTTT.

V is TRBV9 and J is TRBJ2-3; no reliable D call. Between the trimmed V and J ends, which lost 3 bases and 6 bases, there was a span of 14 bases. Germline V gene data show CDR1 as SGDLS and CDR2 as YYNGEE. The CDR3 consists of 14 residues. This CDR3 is CASSEVGLGDTQYF. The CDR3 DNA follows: TGTGCCAGCAGCGAAGTGGGTCTAGGGGATACGCAGTATTTT. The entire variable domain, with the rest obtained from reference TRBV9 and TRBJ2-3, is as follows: DSGVTQTPKHLITATGQRVTLRCSPRSGDLSVYWYQQSLDQGLQFLIQYYNGEERAKGNILERFSAQQFPDLHSELNLSSLELGDSALYFCASSEVGLGDTQYFGPGTRLTVL.

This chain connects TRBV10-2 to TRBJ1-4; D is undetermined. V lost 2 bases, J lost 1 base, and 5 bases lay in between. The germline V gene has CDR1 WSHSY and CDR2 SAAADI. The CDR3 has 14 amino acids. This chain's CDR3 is CASSERGTNEKLFF. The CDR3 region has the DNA TGCGCCAGCAGTGAGCGTGGAACTAATGAAAAACTGTTTTTT.

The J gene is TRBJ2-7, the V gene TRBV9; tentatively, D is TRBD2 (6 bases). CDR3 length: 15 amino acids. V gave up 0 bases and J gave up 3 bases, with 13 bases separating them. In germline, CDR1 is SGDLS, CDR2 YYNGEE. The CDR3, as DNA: TGTGCCAGCAGCGTAGACGGGAGTTGGAGCTACGAGCAGTACTTC. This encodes CASSVDGSWSYEQYF.